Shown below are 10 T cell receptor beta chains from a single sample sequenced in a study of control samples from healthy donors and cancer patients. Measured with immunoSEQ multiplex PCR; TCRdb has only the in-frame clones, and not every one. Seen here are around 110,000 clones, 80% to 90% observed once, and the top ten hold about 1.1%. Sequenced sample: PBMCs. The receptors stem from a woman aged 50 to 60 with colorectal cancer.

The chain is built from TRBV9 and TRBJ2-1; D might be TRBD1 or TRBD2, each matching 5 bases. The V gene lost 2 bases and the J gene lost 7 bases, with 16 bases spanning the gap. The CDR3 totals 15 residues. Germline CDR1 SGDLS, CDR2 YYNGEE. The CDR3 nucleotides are TGTGCCAGCAGCGTTACACTTATTGGGGGAAATGAGCAGTTCTTC. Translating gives CASSVTLIGGNEQFF.

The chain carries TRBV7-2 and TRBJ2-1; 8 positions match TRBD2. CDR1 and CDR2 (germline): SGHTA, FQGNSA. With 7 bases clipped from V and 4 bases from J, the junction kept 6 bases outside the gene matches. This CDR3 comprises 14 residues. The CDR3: CASIQRETYNEQFF. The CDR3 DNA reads TGTGCCAGCATCCAGCGGGAGACTTACAATGAGCAGTTCTTC.

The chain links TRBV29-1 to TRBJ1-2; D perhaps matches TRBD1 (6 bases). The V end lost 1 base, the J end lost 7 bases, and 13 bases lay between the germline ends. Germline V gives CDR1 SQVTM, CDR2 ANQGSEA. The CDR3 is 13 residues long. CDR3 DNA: TGCAGCGTTGAAGGGACAGATAGAATTGGCTACACCTTC. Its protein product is CSVEGTDRIGYTF.

CDR3 DNA: TGCAGCGTCCGAAACAGGACTAGCGGAACCTACGAGCAGTACTTC. It yields the protein CSVRNRTSGTYEQYF. The chain couples TRBV29-1 to TRBJ2-7, with 10 bases that match TRBD2. Germline V gives CDR1 SQVTM, CDR2 ANQGSEA. J gave up 2 bases and V 6 bases, and 10 bases lay outside the gene matches. CDR3 length: 15 residues.

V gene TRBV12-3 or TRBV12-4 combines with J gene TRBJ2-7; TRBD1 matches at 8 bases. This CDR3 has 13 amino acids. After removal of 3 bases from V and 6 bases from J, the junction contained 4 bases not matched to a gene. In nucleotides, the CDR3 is TGTGCCAGCAGTTTGGACAGGGTCAGCGAGCAGTACTTC. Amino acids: CASSLDRVSEQYF.

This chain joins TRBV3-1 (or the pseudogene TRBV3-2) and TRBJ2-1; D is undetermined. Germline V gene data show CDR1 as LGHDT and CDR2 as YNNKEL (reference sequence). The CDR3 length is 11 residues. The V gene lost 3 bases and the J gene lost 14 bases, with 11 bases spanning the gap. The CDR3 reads CASSQAQWKFF. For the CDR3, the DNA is TGTGCCAGCAGCCAGGCCCAATGGAAGTTCTTC.

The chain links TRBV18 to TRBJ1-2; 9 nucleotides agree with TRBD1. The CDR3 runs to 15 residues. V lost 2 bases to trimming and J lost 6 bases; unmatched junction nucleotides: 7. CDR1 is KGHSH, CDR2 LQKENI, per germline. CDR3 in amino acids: CASSPAGTGQDGYTF. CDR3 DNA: TGTGCCAGCTCACCAGCCGGGACAGGGCAGGATGGCTACACCTTC.

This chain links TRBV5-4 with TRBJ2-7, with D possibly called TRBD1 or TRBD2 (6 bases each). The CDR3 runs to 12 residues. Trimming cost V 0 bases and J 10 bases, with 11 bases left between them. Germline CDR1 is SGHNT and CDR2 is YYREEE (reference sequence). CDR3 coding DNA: TGTGCCAGCAGCTTGGTGGGGGGCGAACAGTACTTC. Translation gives CASSLVGGEQYF.

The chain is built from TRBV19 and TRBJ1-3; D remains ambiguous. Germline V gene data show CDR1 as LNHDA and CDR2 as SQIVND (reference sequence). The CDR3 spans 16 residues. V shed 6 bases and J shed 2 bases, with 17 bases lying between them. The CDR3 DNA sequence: TGTGCCAGTAGAGATTCACGAGGGAATACTGGAAACACCATATATTTT. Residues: CASRDSRGNTGNTIYF.

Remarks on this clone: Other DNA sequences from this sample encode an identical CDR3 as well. CDR3: CASSEARGGTGELFF. The DNA of the CDR3 is TGTGCCAGCAGTGAAGCGAGGGGTGGGACCGGGGAGCTGTTTTTT. The chain couples TRBV2 to TRBJ2-2; D may correspond to TRBD1 or TRBD2 (5 bases each). CDR3 length: 15 residues. Trimming pared 0 bases from V and 5 bases from J, leaving 10 bases between. Per the germline V gene, CDR1 is SNHLY and CDR2 is FYNNEI.